The 31 T cell receptor beta chains in this list originate from one sample, sequenced in a study of T cells in Graves' hyperthyroidism and ophthalmopathy. The CDR3 regions of TCR beta were amplified from RNA transcripts. First-round RT-PCR targeting the TCR CDR3 was performed with the HTBI primer set. MiXCR, applied by TCRdb to the multiplex PCR reads, yields one record per CDR3 protein. The sample holds about 290,000 distinct CDR3 sequences; 13% are singletons and the top ten take more than 7.5%. The sequenced sample consisted of blood. The receptor set was obtained from a woman aged 25 to 39 with Graves' hyperthyroidism that later progressed to Graves' ophthalmopathy.

This clonotype came up a few times. The chain couples TRBV20-1 to TRBJ2-4; 13 bases map to TRBD2. Germline V lookup: CDR1 DFQATT, CDR2 SNEGSKA (reference sequence). The CDR3 extends over 18 amino acids. The ends lost 3 bases at V and 3 bases at J; junction bases unmatched: 11. The CDR3 DNA reads TGCAGTGCTAGGGGTGGACTAGCGGGAGCGGAGGACAAAAACATTCAGTACTTC. Amino acid sequence: CSARGGLAGAEDKNIQYF.

This clonotype was picked up many times. The rearrangement joins TRBV6-2 or TRBV6-3 to TRBJ2-7; 9 nucleotides align to TRBD2. Trimming at V came to 2 bases and at J to 2 bases, leaving 13 bases not matched to a gene. CDR1 is MNHEY and CDR2 is SVGEGT in the germline V gene. CDR3 length: 18 residues. CDR3 coding DNA: TGTGCCAGCAGTTACCCCTCATCAAGCGGGAGGACCACCTACGAGCAGTACTTC. As protein: CASSYPSSSGRTTYEQYF.

The chain combines TRBV19 with TRBJ2-3, with 13 bases identical to TRBD2. The CDR3 spans 15 residues. V trimming: 4 bases; J trimming: 3 bases; junction bases outside the gene matches: 1. Germline values: CDR1 LNHDA, CDR2 SQIVND (reference sequence). The DNA of the CDR3 is TGTGCCAGTAGTAAGACTAGCGGGAGGACAGATACGCAGTATTTT. Translation: CASSKTSGRTDTQYF.

This clonotype was picked up many times. The junction departs from germline at one end; a sequencing error may be responsible. The chain couples TRBV7-7 to TRBJ2-3; D may match TRBD1 or TRBD2 (5 bases each). Germline CDR1 SSHAT, CDR2 FNYEAQ (reference sequence). CDR3 length: 13 residues. For the CDR3, the DNA is TGTGCTAGCAGCTTGGGGGACACAGATACGCAGTATTTT. Translation: CASSLGDTDTQYF.

The sample holds a few counts of this clonotype. This chain connects TRBV14 to TRBJ2-2; perhaps D is TRBD1 or TRBD2 (6 bases each). The length of the CDR3 is 16 residues. Germline CDR1 is SGHDN and CDR2 is FVKESK. The V end was cut by 6 bases, the J end by 6 bases, with 20 bases between. As DNA, the CDR3 is TGTGCCAGCAGAGGGGGGCACCCGTTTAGGCCCGGGGAGCTGTTTTTT. Translation: CASRGGHPFRPGELFF. Complete variable domain (other parts from reference TRBV14 and TRBJ2-2): EAGVTQFPSHSVIEKGQTVTLRCDPISGHDNLYWYRRVMGKEIKFLLHFVKESKQDESGMPNNRFLAERTGGTYSTLKVQPAELEDSGVYFCASRGGHPFRPGELFFGEGSRLTVL.

Ten or more counts support this clonotype. The genes are TRBV20-1 and TRBJ2-1, with 8 bases fitting TRBD2. CDR1 and CDR2 from the germline V gene are DFQATT and SNEGSKA (reference sequence). There are 14 residues in the CDR3. Losses at the gene ends were 5 bases for V and 5 bases for J; bases not matched to a gene: 8. The CDR3 sequence is CSAGLAGGDNEQFF. The CDR3 nucleotides read TGCAGTGCTGGGCTTGCGGGAGGAGACAATGAGCAGTTCTTC.

The gene calls are TRBV4-1 and TRBJ2-3, with D possibly called TRBD1 or TRBD2 (6 bases each). The germline V gene has CDR1 MGHRA and CDR2 YSYEKL. CDR3 size: 14 residues. Between the trimmed V and J ends, which lost 3 bases and 3 bases, there was a span of 10 bases. CDR3 sequence reads: CASSQWRGTDTQYF. The CDR3 DNA is TGCGCCAGCAGCCAGTGGAGGGGGACAGATACGCAGTATTTT.

The table lists this clonotype with many counts. This rearrangement joins TRBV6-1 to TRBJ2-7; 7 bases are shared with TRBD2. CDR1 is MNHNS and CDR2 is SASEGT in the germline V gene. The CDR3 has 15 residues. Trimming cost V 5 bases and J 5 bases; bases outside gene matches: 12. CDR3 DNA: TGTGCCAGCAGTTCCACAGGACTAGGTTGGCACGAGCAGTACTTC. Amino acids: CASSSTGLGWHEQYF.

Many counts were recorded for this clonotype. The chain employs TRBV5-1 and TRBJ2-1; D remains ambiguous. The germline gives CDR1 SGHRS, CDR2 YFSETQ. The CDR3 is 13 amino acids. V lost 0 bases, J lost 5 bases, and 6 bases lay in between. The CDR3 nucleotides are TGCGCCAGCAGCTTGGGGGCGGACAATGAGCAGTTCTTC. The encoded protein is CASSLGADNEQFF.

The table lists this clonotype with many counts. The gene calls are TRBV7-2 and TRBJ2-7, with a tentative D call TRBD1 (6 bases). Trimming left V 1 base short and J 2 bases short, with 12 bases between. CDR1 and CDR2 (germline): SGHTA, FQGNSA. This CDR3 has 15 amino acids. As DNA, the CDR3 is TGTGCCAGCAGCTTAGACCGGGACAAGACCTACGAGCAGTACTTC. Amino acid sequence: CASSLDRDKTYEQYF.

This clonotype was observed many times. This rearrangement joins TRBV18 to TRBJ2-1; no clear D. Germline-derived CDR1 and CDR2 are KGHSH and LQKENI. The CDR3 is 13 amino acids. V lost 2 bases and J lost 4, with 6 bases in between. CDR3 bases: TGTGCCAGCTCACCAACAGATTACAATGAGCAGTTCTTC. Its protein product is CASSPTDYNEQFF.

This clonotype occurred many times. The rearrangement joins TRBV29-1 to TRBJ2-5; D unresolved. Between the trimmed V and J ends, which lost 5 bases and 0 bases, there was a span of 13 bases. CDR3 size: 14 residues. CDR1 is SQVTM, CDR2 ANQGSEA, per germline. The CDR3 DNA is TGCAGCGTTACACAGCCACCGTACCAAGAGACCCAGTACTTC. Residues: CSVTQPPYQETQYF.

This clonotype was found many times. The CDR3 spells CASSQDNGANYGYTF. The DNA for the CDR3 is TGCGCCAGCAGCCAAGATAACGGCGCTAACTATGGCTACACCTTC. The chain carries TRBV4-3 and TRBJ1-2; unclear D gene. V was cut by 0 bases and J by 0 bases, with 8 bases left in between. Germline V gene data show CDR1 as LGHNA and CDR2 as YSLEER. The CDR3 contains 15 residues.

This clonotype was observed many times. The chain has TRBV28 and TRBJ2-7; D perhaps matches TRBD1 (6 bases). The CDR3 is made up of 13 amino acids. Trimming removed 8 bases at V and 1 base at J, with 12 bases between. Germline loops: CDR1 MDHEN, CDR2 SYDVKM. CDR3 nucleotides: TGTGCCAGCTGTTACAGGGATTCCTACGAGCAGTACTTC. Translation gives CASCYRDSYEQYF.

This clonotype showed up many times. The rearrangement uses TRBV6-6 and TRBJ2-5, with 8 bases identical to TRBD2. The germline V gene has CDR1 MNHNY and CDR2 SVGAGI (reference sequence). The CDR3 is 15 amino acids. Losses at the gene ends were 2 bases for V and 2 bases for J; bases not matched to a gene: 4. Here the CDR3 reads CASSYTSGEQETQYF. The CDR3 nucleotides are TGTGCCAGCAGTTACACTAGCGGAGAACAAGAGACCCAGTACTTC.

Remarks on this clonotype: A much bigger clone sits one base away, suggesting this may be a read error. CDR3 nucleotide sequence: TGCGCCAGCAGCCAAGATCAACGGGACGGTCAGCCCCAGCATTTT. The encoded protein is CASSQDQRDGQPQHF. V usage is TRBV4-3 and J usage is TRBJ1-5; possible D gene TRBD1, 5 bases. Germline CDR1 LGHNA, CDR2 YSLEER. The CDR3 totals 15 residues. Trimming took 0 bases from V and 6 from J, leaving 12 bases between them.

The sample holds many counts of this clonotype. CDR3 protein: CASSLAPSPEWTDSNQPQHF. The CDR3 DNA follows: TGTGCCAGCAGCTTAGCGCCCTCCCCTGAGTGGACGGATAGCAATCAGCCCCAGCATTTT. The genes are TRBV7-8 and TRBJ1-5; D is unclear. This CDR3 spans 20 amino acids. The V end lost 0 bases, the J end lost 0 bases, and 21 bases lay between the germline ends. Germline lookup yields CDR1 SGHVS and CDR2 FQNEAQ.

This clonotype was counted ten times or more. The chain uses TRBV2 and TRBJ2-3; the match to TRBD1 covers 8 bases. The V gene end was trimmed by 6 bases and the J gene end by 9 bases; junction bases not matched to a gene: 14. The CDR3 is 15 amino acids. Germline V gene data show CDR1 as SNHLY and CDR2 as FYNNEI. CDR3 coding DNA: TGTGCCAGCAGAGGGGGAGGACAGGGTGGTCGGACGCAGTATTTT. Translation gives CASRGGGQGGRTQYF.

A few counts support this clonotype. The V and J genes are TRBV19 and TRBJ2-2; D unclear. The CDR3 runs 15 residues. Trimming cost V 4 bases and J 3 bases, with 12 bases left between them. The germline gives CDR1 LNHDA, CDR2 SQIVND (reference sequence). For the CDR3, the DNA is TGTGCCAGTAGTACCTACCTATGGGACACCGGGGAGCTGTTTTTT. This encodes CASSTYLWDTGELFF.

The chain carries TRBV12-3 or TRBV12-4 and TRBJ2-1; D is ambiguous. With 5 bases removed from V and 7 bases from J, the gap between germline ends came to 9 bases. CDR3 length equals 12 residues. The CDR3 DNA is TGTGCCAGCAGTCAATGGGAAAATGAGCAGTTCTTC. This codes for CASSQWENEQFF.

This clonotype was recorded at least ten times. V usage is TRBV20-1 and J usage is TRBJ2-1, with D tentatively TRBD2 (6 bases). This CDR3 has 15 residues. Germline CDR1 is DFQATT and CDR2 is SNEGSKA (reference sequence). The germline V and J ends were trimmed by 3 bases and 0 bases, with 12 bases remaining between them. This CDR3 is CSASDGSVSYNEQFF. The CDR3 coding sequence is TGCAGTGCTAGTGACGGGAGTGTCTCCTACAATGAGCAGTTCTTC.

This clonotype was seen only a few times. The chain uses TRBV14 and TRBJ2-7, with no clear D. V lost 4 bases and J 7 bases, leaving 17 bases between the germline ends. Germline V gene lookup returns CDR1 SGHDN and CDR2 FVKESK. This CDR3 region has 14 residues. The CDR3: CASSPVRPAWEQYF. The CDR3 DNA reads TGTGCCAGCAGCCCCGTTAGGCCCGCATGGGAGCAGTACTTC.

This clonotype was seen a few times. The chain joins TRBV27 to TRBJ2-7; 9 nucleotides align to TRBD2. The CDR3 is 16 residues long. The germline V gene encodes CDR1 MNHEY and CDR2 SMNVEV (reference sequence). After removal of 5 bases from V and 3 bases from J, the junction contained 11 bases not matched to a gene. The CDR3 sequence is CASSPLTLAGSYEQYF. CDR3 DNA: TGTGCCAGCAGTCCTCTCACGCTAGCGGGAAGCTACGAGCAGTACTTC.

This clonotype appeared many times. This chain joins TRBV28 and TRBJ1-2; D not certain. The CDR3 is 11 residues long. Germline V gene sequence: CDR1 MDHEN, CDR2 SYDVKM. V gave up 3 bases and J gave up 7 bases, with 6 bases separating them. CDR3 nucleotide sequence: TGTGCCAGCAGTTTGGACGCTGGCTACACCTTC. Its translation: CASSLDAGYTF.

The rearrangement joins TRBV24-1 to TRBJ2-1; D may correspond to TRBD1 or TRBD2 (5 bases each). Germline V gene lookup returns CDR1 KGHDR and CDR2 SFDVKD. This CDR3 comprises 13 residues. V was pared by 9 bases and J by 11 bases, with 19 bases between. CDR3 in amino acids: CATSSGGRLKQFF. CDR3 in DNA: TGTGCCACCTCCTCTGGGGGTAGACTCAAGCAGTTCTTC.

This sequence joins TRBV7-9 and TRBJ2-5; D might be TRBD2 (6 bases). V was cut by 8 bases and J by 2 bases, with 9 bases left in between. In germline, CDR1 is SEHNR, CDR2 FQNEAQ (reference sequence). There are 12 residues in the CDR3. The CDR3 DNA sequence: TGTGCCAGCCTGGAGGGGCAAGAGACCCAGTACTTC. Translated: CASLEGQETQYF.

As to this clonotype: A much bigger clone sits one base away, suggesting this may be a read error. The rearrangement joins TRBV28 to TRBJ2-4; maybe TRBD1 (5 bases). V was pared by 4 bases and J by 3 bases, with 25 bases between. This CDR3 has 19 amino acids. From germline, CDR1 is MDHEN and CDR2 SYDVKM. CDR3 loop: CASSSTCPTSRDLKNIQYF. CDR3 coding DNA: TGTGCCAGCAGTTCCACCTGCCCTACTTCCAGGGATCTCAAAAACATTCAGTACTTC. Based on the CDR3 plus reference TRBV28 and TRBJ2-4, the full variable domain is DVKVTQSSRYLVKRTGEKVFLECVQDMDHENMFWYRQDPGLGLRLIYFSYDVKMKEKGDIPEGYSVSREKKERFSLILESASTNQTSMYLCASSSTCPTSRDLKNIQYFGAGTRLSVL.

This clonotype has more than one count but fewer than ten. The genes are TRBV12-3 or TRBV12-4 and TRBJ2-1; D possibly corresponds to TRBD2 (5 bases). Trimming cost V 3 bases and J 8 bases, with 11 bases left between them. CDR3 length: 13 residues. The CDR3 spells CASSLGRGDEQFF. The CDR3 DNA is TGTGCCAGCAGTTTGGGGAGAGGCGATGAGCAGTTCTTC.

CDR3 DNA sequence: TGCGCCAGCAGCAGGGACACCGAAACCGGGGAGCTGTTTTTT. Its translation is CASSRDTETGELFF. This chain links TRBV4-3 with TRBJ2-2, with a weak D call TRBD1 (6 bases). Germline CDR1 LGHNA, CDR2 YSLEER. The CDR3 sequence is 14 residues long. V shed 5 bases and J shed 5 bases, with 12 bases lying between them.

This clonotype came up many times. The rearrangement joins TRBV7-8 to TRBJ2-1; TRBD1 aligns across 10 bases. Germline V CDR1 and CDR2: SGHVS, FQNEAQ. The J segment lost 4 bases and the V segment lost 4 bases, leaving 7 bases of the junction unmatched. This CDR3 has 16 residues. The CDR3 protein is CASSSGTGVVYNEQFF. Written as DNA, the CDR3 is TGTGCCAGCAGCTCCGGGACAGGGGTAGTTTACAATGAGCAGTTCTTC.

About this clonotype: A read error may produce the germline difference seen at one junction end. The V call is TRBV6-2 or TRBV6-3, the J call TRBJ2-6; possibly TRBD2 for D (5 bases). Germline CDR1 and CDR2: MNHEY and SVGEGT. The CDR3 covers 18 residues. CDR3 amino acids: CASSHSTGSSTGANVLTF. Written as DNA, the CDR3 is TGTGCCAGCAGTCACTCAACGGGGTCCTCTACTGGGGCCAACGTCCTGACTTTC.